Here is one T cell receptor beta chain with its context. Antigen unknown. V dropped 3 bases and J dropped 2 bases, with 11 bases sitting between them. CDR3 length: 14 amino acids. Germline CDR1 and CDR2: WNHNN and SYGVQD (reference sequence). The donors formed part of the approximately 110-subject validation cohort, distinct from the roughly 660-subject first cohort. This sample is part of a study of cytomegalovirus exposure and HLA in healthy donors. Whole-study findings and limits: In the 95 to 150 validation repertoires, 85% to 95% of cluster scores exceeded 0, per a later analysis.

Profiled with immunoSEQ multiplex PCR; TCRdb holds only in-frame clones, not every one. The sample has some 79,000 clones; 85% to 95% are singletons. The V gene is TRBV10-1, the J gene TRBJ2-7; the D gene is possibly TRBD1 (6 bases). Sequenced: PBMCs. The receptor's source is a woman aged 18-29 years in good health and CMV-seropositive. The CDR3 reads CASSDNAGAYEQYF. As DNA, the CDR3 is TGCGCCAGCAGTGATAACGCAGGGGCCTACGAGCAGTACTTC.